This T cell receptor beta chain was captured in a study of cytomegalovirus exposure and HLA in healthy donors. PCR used 60 Vbeta primers and 13 Jbeta primers. The repertoire was sequenced with immunoSEQ multiplex PCR; TCRdb's copy has only in-frame clones and lacks some. Of approximately 150,000 clones listed, 60% to 80% are singletons. V lost 0 bases and J 8 bases, leaving 19 bases between the germline ends. Germline lookup yields CDR1 LGHNA and CDR2 YNFKEQ. The CDR3 has 17 amino acids. Source material: PBMCs. The receptor was isolated from a man aged 35 to 55 in good health and CMV-seropositive. The genes are TRBV4-2 and TRBJ1-4; D is undetermined. CDR3 DNA sequence: TGTGCCAGCAGCCAAGATCGTATCGAACCCGGAGGCGAAAAACTGTTTTTT. It codes for CASSQDRIEPGGEKLFF.